This T cell receptor (beta chain) was captured by sequencing in a study of blood T cell repertoires in COVID-19. On the study more broadly: Samples representing acute and convalescent COVID-19 were sourced from the United States, Italy and Spain. T cells, B-cell-depleted T cells, or PBMCs provided the cDNA or gDNA that served as material.

In the original workflow: Scientists estimated how many nucleated cells there were by amplifying reference gene primers. The table came from immunoSEQ multiplex PCR; TCRdb's copy has only in-frame clones and leaves some out. That table is the source of V, J and clone size, and D and trimming were worked out from the DNA. The table records 20,000 to 25,000 clones, 85% to 90% of them present only once. This CDR3 spans 14 amino acids. Per the germline V gene, CDR1 is SEHNR and CDR2 is FQNEAQ (reference sequence). The V gene lost 5 bases and the J gene lost 6 bases, with 16 bases spanning the gap. The chain employs TRBV7-9 and TRBJ1-1; D might be TRBD1 (6 bases). The material sequenced was peripheral blood. The sequence came from a man aged 45-65 years with active COVID-19. The CDR3 region is CASSPAGPGAEAFF. CDR3 DNA: TGTGCCAGCAGCCCAGCCGGGCCAGGGGCTGAAGCTTTCTTT.